This T cell receptor beta chain was observed in a study of shared clonotypes between healthy human individuals. In the study overall: Each donor's CD4 naive and CD4 memory cells filled three plates apiece, CD8 naive two, and CD8 memory one.

The donors were all Caucasian adults (living in Nashville, Tennessee). Whole-study results and caveats: The study sampled only blood, and tissue repertoires likely differ.

Worth noting for this clone: Its antigen is not known.

Data came from immunoSEQ multiplex PCR; TCRdb stores just in-frame clones and leaves some out. The sample has millions of clones, roughly 94% seen once. The sequence came from a man aged 18 to 29 in good health. The sequencing input was naive CD4+ T cells sorted from blood. The subset is: CD45RA+ positively selected.

CDR3 bases: TGTGCCTACCGGGGGACCCCGGTAAACTCAGCCAAAAACATTCAGTACTTC. Amino acid sequence: CAYRGTPVNSAKNIQYF. V usage is TRBV5-3 and J usage is TRBJ2-4; a possible D gene is TRBD2 (6 bases). TRBV5-3 is classed as an ORF, of uncertain function. The CDR3 covers 17 residues. V was trimmed by 10 bases and J by 0 bases, leaving 23 bases between them.